Each of the 23 T cell receptor beta chains below was sequenced from the same sample in a study of identical twins. TCRdb reprocessed the 5' RACE reads with MiXCR, giving one entry per CDR3 protein. The sample has a few hundred thousand distinct CDR3 sequences, about 8% seen once. The data were also submitted as part of a second study, on yellow fever vaccine responses in identical twins.

Input material: CD8+ T cells sorted from blood. The receptors here all came from a woman aged 18-29 years in good health.

This clonotype was observed at least ten times. V usage is TRBV9 and J usage is TRBJ2-7; 8 nucleotides agree with TRBD1. The ends lost 0 bases at V and 3 bases at J; junction bases unmatched: 2. Germline CDR1 is SGDLS and CDR2 is YYNGEE. This CDR3 spans 14 amino acids. CDR3 nucleotide sequence: TGTGCCAGCAGCGTAGGAGGACAGGGCTACGAGCAGTACTTC. Protein product: CASSVGGQGYEQYF.

This clonotype was seen repeatedly, ten times or more. CDR3 nucleotides: TGCAGTGCTTGGGGCGAACGGGACTCCTACGAGCAGTACTTC. Protein sequence: CSAWGERDSYEQYF. The V call is TRBV20-1, the J call TRBJ2-7, with D possibly being TRBD1 or TRBD2 (5 bases each). The CDR3 has 14 amino acids. The germline V gene has CDR1 DFQATT and CDR2 SNEGSKA (reference sequence). Deletions cut 5 bases from V and 0 bases from J, with 14 bases between.

This clonotype has at least ten counts. The J gene is TRBJ1-4, the V gene TRBV9; D is undetermined. Germline V gene sequence: CDR1 SGDLS, CDR2 YYNGEE. Trimming shortened V by 0 bases and J by 4 bases, and 16 bases separated the two germline ends. The CDR3 loop spans 17 amino acids. For the CDR3, the DNA is TGTGCCAGCAGCGTAGAAGAAGTCGGTTTGGGTAATGAAAAACTGTTTTTT. Translated, it gives CASSVEEVGLGNEKLFF.

This clonotype was seen repeatedly, ten times or more. The gene calls are TRBV9 and TRBJ2-7, with 7 nucleotides matching TRBD1. CDR3 size: 14 residues. V shed 3 bases, J shed 1 base, and the junction held 4 bases outside the gene matches. Germline V lookup: CDR1 SGDLS, CDR2 YYNGEE. CDR3 DNA: TGTGCCAGCAGCGGCAGGGACAGTTCCTACGAGCAGTACTTC. This encodes CASSGRDSSYEQYF. The whole variable domain, filled in from reference TRBV9 and TRBJ2-7, reads DSGVTQTPKHLITATGQRVTLRCSPRSGDLSVYWYQQSLDQGLQFLIQYYNGEERAKGNILERFSAQQFPDLHSELNLSSLELGDSALYFCASSGRDSSYEQYFGPGTRLTVT.

This clonotype was seen at least ten times. The chain combines TRBV27 with TRBJ1-1; D gene ambiguous. V lost 8 bases and J 1 base, leaving 11 bases between the germline ends. CDR1 is MNHEY and CDR2 is SMNVEV in the germline V gene (reference sequence). The CDR3 spans 13 residues. This CDR3 reads CASGRAPNTEAFF. DNA for the CDR3: TGTGCCAGCGGGCGGGCACCGAACACTGAAGCTTTCTTT.

The chain links TRBV7-9 to TRBJ2-3; the D call may be TRBD1 or TRBD2 (5 bases each). V lost 5 bases to trimming and J lost 6 bases, with 24 bases between them. CDR3 length: 17 residues. Germline values: CDR1 SEHNR, CDR2 FQNEAQ (reference sequence). Here the CDR3 reads CASSAPGVRDLSDTQYF. Here the CDR3 DNA reads TGTGCCAGCAGCGCCCCTGGCGTGAGGGACCTATCGGATACGCAGTATTTT.

This clonotype was counted many times. The gene calls are TRBV7-2 and TRBJ2-1; tentatively, D is TRBD1 or TRBD2 (6 bases each). The V and J ends lost 0 bases and 3 bases respectively, with 9 bases between them. This CDR3 has 15 amino acids. Germline values: CDR1 SGHTA, CDR2 FQGNSA. As DNA, the CDR3 is TGTGCCAGCAGCTTAGCGGGGGGCCTCTACAATGAGCAGTTCTTC. It encodes CASSLAGGLYNEQFF.

This clonotype was picked up a small number of times. The chain uses TRBV13 and TRBJ2-3, with 8 bases matching TRBD2. V shed 5 bases and J 4 bases; nucleotides not matched to a gene: 5. The germline V gene encodes CDR1 PRHDT and CDR2 FYEKMQ (reference sequence). This CDR3 comprises 14 residues. CDR3 coding DNA: TGTGCCAGCAGCCAAAGCGGGGGAGCAGATACGCAGTATTTT. Translated: CASSQSGGADTQYF.

The chain employs TRBV12-3 or TRBV12-4 and TRBJ2-5; 7 nucleotides line up with TRBD2. With 3 bases clipped from V and 0 bases from J, the junction kept 4 bases outside the gene matches. This CDR3 spans 15 amino acids. CDR3: CASSLGLADQETQYF. The CDR3 coding sequence is TGTGCCAGCAGTTTGGGGCTAGCGGACCAAGAGACCCAGTACTTC.

In this sample, this clonotype turned up many times. This rearrangement joins TRBV14 to TRBJ2-3, with no clear D. V gave up 1 base and J gave up 0 bases, with 5 bases separating them. Germline CDR1 reads SGHDN; CDR2 reads FVKESK. The CDR3 runs to 14 residues. DNA of the CDR3: TGTGCCAGCAGCCAAGTCGTCAGCACAGATACGCAGTATTTT. This encodes CASSQVVSTDTQYF. The full variable domain, in which reference TRBV14 and TRBJ2-3 provide the parts outside the CDR3, is EAGVTQFPSHSVIEKGQTVTLRCDPISGHDNLYWYRRVMGKEIKFLLHFVKESKQDESGMPNNRFLAERTGGTYSTLKVQPAELEDSGVYFCASSQVVSTDTQYFGPGTRLTVL.

The chain employs TRBV20-1 and TRBJ2-2, with D possibly being TRBD1 or TRBD2 (5 bases each). V was pared by 2 bases and J by 4 bases, with 14 bases between. Germline V gives CDR1 DFQATT, CDR2 SNEGSKA (reference sequence). This CDR3 has 15 amino acids. CDR3 sequence: CSARNRDQITGELFF. The DNA of the CDR3 is TGCAGTGCTAGAAATCGGGACCAAATCACCGGGGAGCTGTTTTTT.

This clonotype came up a few times. V gene TRBV28 combines with J gene TRBJ2-5, with D hard to call. This CDR3 is 14 amino acids long. Trimming stripped 2 bases from V and 2 bases from J, with 9 bases between. Germline V lookup: CDR1 MDHEN, CDR2 SYDVKM. CDR3 sequence: CASSLGELQETQYF. CDR3 DNA sequence: TGTGCCAGCAGTTTAGGCGAGTTGCAAGAGACCCAGTACTTC.

This clonotype showed up many times. The chain employs TRBV4-3 and TRBJ1-1; no clear D gene. V gave up 0 bases and J gave up 0 bases, with 8 bases separating them. Germline V gene lookup returns CDR1 LGHNA and CDR2 YSLEER. The CDR3 is 15 amino acids. The CDR3 spells CASSQEPQMNTEAFF. Written as DNA, the CDR3 is TGCGCCAGCAGCCAAGAGCCACAGATGAACACTGAAGCTTTCTTT.

The chain is built from TRBV11-2 and TRBJ2-1; 11 positions agree with TRBD2. Germline assignment: CDR1 SGHAT and CDR2 FQNNGV. The CDR3 runs 19 residues. The V segment lost 5 bases and the J segment 3 bases; nucleotides outside the gene matches: 15. CDR3 amino acids: CASSPRVIAGGGIYNEQFF. CDR3 in DNA: TGTGCCAGCAGCCCCCGTGTGATAGCGGGAGGGGGGATCTACAATGAGCAGTTCTTC.

The V gene is TRBV27, the J gene TRBJ2-5; D gene uncertain. The germline gives CDR1 MNHEY, CDR2 SMNVEV (reference sequence). The CDR3 totals 12 residues. The germline V and J ends were trimmed by 4 bases and 3 bases, with 6 bases remaining between them. The CDR3 DNA is TGTGCCAGCAGTTCCCGGAAAGAGACCCAGTACTTC. It specifies CASSSRKETQYF.

This clonotype was picked up a small number of times. The CDR3 sequence is CASKGQTGGVPYEQYF. The CDR3 DNA sequence: TGTGCCAGCAAGGGACAGACAGGGGGCGTCCCCTACGAGCAGTACTTC. J is TRBJ2-7 and V is TRBV7-9; 10 bases match TRBD1. The length of the CDR3 is 16 residues. J was trimmed by 2 bases and V by 7 bases; bases with no gene match: 11. Germline CDR1 SEHNR, CDR2 FQNEAQ (reference sequence).

This clonotype has at least ten counts. The chain joins TRBV27 to TRBJ2-3; 8 bases align to TRBD2. The CDR3 consists of 16 residues. V lost 2 bases, J lost 2 bases, and 6 bases stayed unmatched. Germline V gene data show CDR1 as MNHEY and CDR2 as SMNVEV (reference sequence). In nucleotides, the CDR3 is TGTGCCAGCAGTTTAAAGGGCGGGGGGTACACAGATACGCAGTATTTT. It encodes CASSLKGGGYTDTQYF.

This clonotype appeared a few times. This chain uses TRBV5-6 with TRBJ2-3, with 10 bases fitting TRBD2. The germline gives CDR1 SGHDT, CDR2 YYEEEE. This CDR3 comprises 16 residues. V lost 4 bases and J lost 5; bases outside the gene matches: 10. CDR3 region: CASSKAGGPSVDTQYF. CDR3 DNA: TGTGCCAGCAGCAAAGCGGGAGGGCCTTCGGTAGATACGCAGTATTTT.

The table lists this clonotype with a few counts. The rearrangement joins TRBV7-9 to TRBJ2-7; no definite D call. The ends were cut back, 2 bases at V and 7 bases at J, with 15 bases in the middle. The CDR3 is 14 amino acids. Germline V gene sequence: CDR1 SEHNR, CDR2 FQNEAQ (reference sequence). The CDR3 DNA reads as TGTGCCAGCAGCTTAATGGCAGGACCGACGGAGCAGTACTTC. The encoded protein is CASSLMAGPTEQYF. Drawing the rest from reference TRBV7-9 and TRBJ2-7, the complete variable domain is DTGVSQNPRHKITKRGQNVTFRCDPISEHNRLYWYRQTLGQGPEFLTYFQNEAQLEKSRLLSDRFSAERPKGSFSTLEIQRTEQGDSAMYLCASSLMAGPTEQYFGPGTRLTVT.

The chain links TRBV9 to TRBJ2-1; TRBD2 might be the D (6 bases). CDR3 length: 15 residues. CDR1 is SGDLS, CDR2 YYNGEE, per germline. V lost 5 bases and J lost 1, with 13 bases in between. The CDR3 sequence: CASSITSSSYNEQFF. The DNA for the CDR3 is TGTGCCAGCAGTATCACTAGCTCTTCCTACAATGAGCAGTTCTTC.

The chain couples TRBV7-9 to TRBJ2-1; the D gene is possibly TRBD1 (6 bases). V dropped 5 bases and J dropped 6 bases, with 11 bases sitting between them. CDR3 size: 13 residues. Germline V lookup: CDR1 SEHNR, CDR2 FQNEAQ (reference sequence). CDR3 sequence reads: CASSQQGINEQFF. For the CDR3, the DNA is TGTGCCAGCAGCCAACAGGGTATCAATGAGCAGTTCTTC.

The rearrangement joins TRBV27 to TRBJ1-1; no firm D call. In germline, CDR1 is MNHEY, CDR2 SMNVEV (reference sequence). CDR3 length equals 14 residues. With 0 bases removed from V and 6 bases from J, the gap between germline ends came to 11 bases. The CDR3 loop reads CASSLSGSAPEAFF. The CDR3 nucleotides read TGTGCCAGCAGTTTATCGGGAAGCGCACCTGAAGCTTTCTTT.

This chain connects TRBV24-1 to TRBJ2-7; D might be TRBD1 (6 bases). The ends were cut back, 3 bases at V and 0 bases at J, with 11 bases in the middle. The CDR3 length is 15 residues. Germline-derived CDR1 and CDR2 are KGHDR and SFDVKD. The CDR3 loop is CATSDTGTPSYEQYF. The CDR3 region has the DNA TGTGCCACCAGTGATACCGGGACACCCTCCTACGAGCAGTACTTC.